This is a list of T cell receptor beta chains from one sample in a study of CD8 T cells in Susac syndrome. Using its own MiXCR run on the immunoSEQ multiplex PCR reads, TCRdb lists one record per CDR3 protein. The data hold about 120,000 distinct CDR3 sequences, with less than 95% observed a single time. The sample was CD4+ T cells from PBMCs. These receptors were obtained from a human donor in good health. Each CDR3 is given without its conserved first and last residue.

j_call,v_call,cdr3_aa
TRBJ2-6,TRBV15,ATSPLTPGASSGANVLT
TRBJ2-7,TRBV28,ASSSHDRDYEQY
TRBJ2-5,TRBV7-9,ASSRGAEETQY
TRBJ2-1,TRBV7-2,ASSPRQLALSYNEQF
TRBJ2-7,TRBV28,ASSLEGGAYEQY
TRBJ2-7,TRBV10-3,AIGNTGIDEQY
TRBJ2-7,TRBV6-5,ASSYRSPAPGLGSYEQY
TRBJ1-6,TRBV2,ASSLTGAYNSPLH
TRBJ1-1,TRBV4-2,ASSQEGKTEAF
TRBJ1-2,TRBV19,ASSIGGTHYGYT
TRBJ2-2,TRBV27,ASSPYSPLGTGELF
TRBJ2-5,TRBV7-8,ASSFLAGGPETQY
TRBJ1-1,TRBV6-2/TRBV6-3,ASRGTVNTEAF